The clone carrying this T cell receptor (beta chain) was observed a handful of times. Its antigen is not identified. The data originate from a study of vaccination effects on CD4 cells after COVID-19. CDR3 length equals 15 residues. With 3 bases removed from V and 4 bases from J, the gap between germline ends came to 13 bases. The germline V gene has CDR1 MNHEY and CDR2 SMNVEV (reference sequence). Sequencing followed a ViraFEST assay step that expanded antigen-specific CD4+ T cells with viral peptide pools. Subsequent to 10 days of culture, CD4+ T cells were isolated. Nobody among the vaccine recipients had prior SARS-CoV-2 infection (nucleocapsid antibodies were negative). About 2 million PBMC were seeded per well and grown in the presence of roughly 10 IU/ml IL-2 and roughly 9.9 ug/ml peptides. Assay used: immunoSEQ multiplex PCR; TCRdb lists only in-frame clones, some missing. Here the sample spans about 24,000 clones, approximately 71% being singletons.

General observations from the study: There was marked clonal contraction among infection- and vaccine-induced clones late after vaccination. There was only 1 of 255 vaccine-induced clones in healthy vaccinees that cross-reacted with common cold coronaviruses.

The genes are TRBV27 and TRBJ1-5; perhaps TRBD1 as D (5 bases). The starting material was CD4+ T cells from PBMCs cultured with HCoV-OC43 spike peptides, obtained before COVID-19 vaccination. Sample subset: HCoV-OC43 spike overlapping peptide pool stimulation. The clonotype comes from a human donor who received a COVID-19 vaccine. CDR3 sequence: CASSLAGTENQPQHF. The CDR3, as DNA: TGTGCCAGCAGTTTGGCAGGGACGGAAAATCAGCCCCAGCATTTT.